This note documents a single TCR beta chain sequence. Its antigen is not identified. The sequenced template was cDNA made from the entire isolated RNA. TCRdb's table, derived via immunoSEQ multiplex PCR, lists solely in-frame clones and lacks some. The sample contains about 400,000 clones, around 13% of which appear only once. Germline V gene lookup returns CDR1 LNHDA and CDR2 SQIVND (reference sequence). This CDR3 contains 14 residues. The germline V and J ends were trimmed by 6 bases and 0 bases, with 11 bases remaining between them. These data are taken from a study of beta chain features in type 1 diabetes. At the level of the study: Across all samples, fewer than 120,000,000 sorted cells were examined.

Study results and caveats: Moderate but significant shortening of TCRB CDR3s was recorded in all four CD4+ subsets from Type 1 diabetes patients.

The sequenced sample was naive CD4+ T cells from blood. This chain uses TRBV19 with TRBJ1-1; possibly TRBD1 for D (6 bases). This TCR was sampled from a woman younger than 30 with type 1 diabetes. Here the CDR3 DNA reads TGTGCCAGTAGGGAAACAGGGATGAACACTGAAGCTTTCTTT. This gives the protein CASRETGMNTEAFF.